Here is one T cell receptor beta chain with its context. The antigen is not known. PCR primers comprised 60 Vbeta and 13 Jbeta primers. Sequenced by immunoSEQ multiplex PCR; TCRdb stores in-frame clones only, minus some. The sample lists about 120,000 clones, less than 85% occurring once. The sample originates from a study of cytomegalovirus exposure and HLA in healthy donors. The study, taken as a whole, reports: A later analysis showed HLA-associated TCR beta chains outstripping equally common others in clonal expansion. A prior analysis recorded that most TCR beta V segments were productive about 87% or about 30% of the time. According to the study, around 160 TCR beta chains were cytomegalovirus-associated.

V shed 4 bases, J shed 7 bases, and the junction held 16 bases outside the gene matches. The CDR3 length is 18 residues. CDR1 and CDR2 (germline): SGHVS, FNYEAQ. This TCR derives from a man in his fifties or sixties in good health and CMV-seropositive. The chain recombines TRBV7-6 with TRBJ1-6; 7 bases map to TRBD1. Sequenced material: PBMCs. CDR3 DNA: TGTGCCAGCAGCTCCAACGTAGGACAGGTTTTCGACAATTCACCCCTCCACTTT. The encoded protein is CASSSNVGQVFDNSPLHF.